The 10 T cell receptor beta chains below all came from one sample that was sequenced in a study of T cell changes during pregnancy in multiple sclerosis. Sequenced by immunoSEQ multiplex PCR; TCRdb stores in-frame clones only, minus some. The table includes over 35,000 clones, over 75% detected once. The sequencing here drew on CD4+ T cells from peripheral blood mononuclear cells, taken in the first trimester of pregnancy. These receptors were obtained from a female donor in good health, enrolled as a control in a pregnancy study.

V gene TRBV5-1 combines with J gene TRBJ2-5; 8 bases are a match to TRBD2. Germline-derived CDR1 and CDR2 are SGHRS and YFSETQ. J was trimmed by 2 bases and V by 0 bases; bases with no gene match: 0. CDR3 length: 14 residues. CDR3 residues: CASSLGLAQETQYF. CDR3 bases: TGCGCCAGCAGCTTGGGACTAGCGCAAGAGACCCAGTACTTC.

V gene TRBV5-1 combines with J gene TRBJ2-5; 8 nucleotides line up with TRBD1. This CDR3 is 12 amino acids long. The germline V gene has CDR1 SGHRS and CDR2 YFSETQ. The J segment lost 4 bases and the V segment lost 5 bases, leaving 1 base of the junction unmatched. The DNA of the CDR3 is TGCGCCAGCAGTGGACAGGGAGAGACCCAGTACTTC. Protein sequence: CASSGQGETQYF.

The CDR3 bases are TGTGCCAGCAGCCAAGATGAACGAAATCTGCGAACTGGGGCCAACGTCCTGACTTTC. It is translated as CASSQDERNLRTGANVLTF. The genes are TRBV4-2 and TRBJ2-6; no firm D call. CDR3 size: 19 residues. Trimming took 0 bases from V and 2 from J, leaving 17 bases between them. CDR1 and CDR2 from the germline V gene are LGHNA and YNFKEQ.

This sequence joins TRBV5-5 and TRBJ1-2, with TRBD1 identical over 7 bases. The CDR3 runs to 19 residues. V shed 3 bases, J shed 0 bases, and the junction held 17 bases outside the gene matches. Germline V gene sequence: CDR1 SGHKS, CDR2 YYEKEE (reference sequence). CDR3: CASSWNRPGTESTNYGYTF. CDR3 nucleotides: TGTGCCAGCAGCTGGAATAGGCCCGGGACAGAAAGTACTAACTATGGCTACACCTTC.

The chain uses TRBV6-5 and TRBJ1-2; TRBD1 might be the D (6 bases). The V gene's germline CDR1 is MNHEY and CDR2 SVGAGI. CDR3 length: 14 residues. V was trimmed by 8 bases and J by 5 bases, leaving 18 bases between them. CDR3 bases: TGTGCCAGCTCGGGACAAAGAAAAGAGTATGGCTACACCTTC. It translates to CASSGQRKEYGYTF.

The chain carries TRBV6-5 and TRBJ2-1; D is uncertain. The CDR3 is 11 residues long. CDR1 is MNHEY and CDR2 is SVGAGI in the germline V gene. Trimming removed 10 bases from V and 8 bases from J, with 12 bases in between. For the CDR3, the DNA is TGTGCCACCCGCCTTGCGGATGAGCAGTTCTTC. This gives the protein CATRLADEQFF.

The CDR3 protein is CASTGGGLYEQYF. As DNA, the CDR3 is TGTGCCAGCACGGGCGGGGGCCTTTACGAGCAGTACTTC. This chain joins TRBV28 and TRBJ2-7, with D possibly matching TRBD2 (7 bases). The V gene's germline CDR1 is MDHEN and CDR2 SYDVKM. Trimming removed 7 bases from V and 4 bases from J, with 14 bases in between. The CDR3 totals 13 residues. The full variable domain, completed using reference TRBV28 and TRBJ2-7, is DVKVTQSSRYLVKRTGEKVFLECVQDMDHENMFWYRQDPGLGLRLIYFSYDVKMKEKGDIPEGYSVSREKKERFSLILESASTNQTSMYLCASTGGGLYEQYFGPGTRLTVT.

The chain employs TRBV11-3 and TRBJ1-1; the match to TRBD1 covers 9 bases. This CDR3 has 13 residues. V trimming: 5 bases; J trimming: 12 bases; junction bases outside the gene matches: 10. Germline V gene lookup returns CDR1 SGHNT and CDR2 YENEEA. The CDR3 is CASSPGTGGATFF. The CDR3 coding sequence is TGTGCCAGCAGCCCAGGCACAGGGGGCGCAACTTTCTTT.

This chain connects TRBV19 to TRBJ1-4; 10 positions match TRBD1. Germline CDR1 reads LNHDA; CDR2 reads SQIVND (reference sequence). There are 15 residues in the CDR3. Trimming removed 5 bases from V and 5 bases from J; junction bases left unmatched: 5. The CDR3 DNA reads as TGTGCCAGTAGTTTACAGGGACAGGGGAATGAAAAACTGTTTTTT. This encodes CASSLQGQGNEKLFF. The full variable domain, with the rest looked up from reference TRBV19 and TRBJ1-4, is DGGITQSPKYLFRKEGQNVTLSCEQNLNHDAMYWYRQDPGQGLRLIYYSQIVNDFQKGDIAEGYSVSREKKESFPLTVTSAQKNPTAFYLCASSLQGQGNEKLFFGSGTQLSVL.

The chain recombines TRBV10-3 with TRBJ1-6; D remains unclear. Trimming took off 6 bases at V and 5 bases at J, with 8 bases between the two ends. Germline CDR1 and CDR2: ENHRY and SYGVKD. The CDR3 contains 13 residues. The CDR3 DNA sequence: TGTGCCATCAGGGGCAGCAATAATTCACCCCTCCACTTT. Amino acids: CAIRGSNNSPLHF.